What follows are 22 T cell receptor beta chains derived from one specimen sequenced in a study of PD-1 blockade in mismatch repair-deficient tumors. Profiling relied on immunoSEQ multiplex PCR, and the TCRdb table lists in-frame clones only, not all of them. Here the sample spans approximately 100,000 clones, 82% being singletons. Sequencing used peripheral blood, obtained less than 37 weeks after starting pembrolizumab. These receptors were taken from an adult with mismatch repair-deficient cancer.

This CDR3 reads CASSQSGPSDTQYF. The CDR3 DNA reads TGTGCCAGCTCACAGTCGGGCCCCTCAGATACGCAGTATTTT. The J gene is TRBJ2-3, the V gene TRBV18; D uncertain. Between the trimmed V and J ends, which lost 4 bases and 4 bases, there was a span of 12 bases. CDR1 is KGHSH and CDR2 is LQKENI in the germline V gene. This CDR3 region has 14 residues.

V usage is TRBV27 and J usage is TRBJ2-6; D is perhaps TRBD2 (5 bases). The V gene lost 0 bases and the J gene lost 4 bases, with 19 bases spanning the gap. CDR3 length: 19 amino acids. Germline V gene data show CDR1 as MNHEY and CDR2 as SMNVEV (reference sequence). DNA of the CDR3: TGTGCCAGCAGTTTATCCCCGGGAAGGCAGTCCACAGGGGCCAACGTCCTGACTTTC. This encodes CASSLSPGRQSTGANVLTF.

V is TRBV27 and J is TRBJ1-1; D not certain. Germline V CDR1 and CDR2: MNHEY, SMNVEV (reference sequence). V was shortened by 11 bases and J by 1 base, with 8 bases between the two germline ends. The CDR3 is made up of 11 amino acids. The CDR3 loop is CAVRTNTEAFF. In nucleotides, the CDR3 is TGTGCCGTTCGGACGAACACTGAAGCTTTCTTT.

In DNA form, the CDR3 reads TGTGCCAGCAGCCCAGGATTAGCGGGTCCCCTCGGCACAGATACGCAGTATTTT. The encoded protein is CASSPGLAGPLGTDTQYF. The chain joins TRBV7-6 to TRBJ2-3; TRBD2 aligns across 7 bases. The CDR3 loop spans 18 amino acids. Germline V gene data show CDR1 as SGHVS and CDR2 as FNYEAQ. V shed 5 bases and J 1 base; nucleotides not matched to a gene: 15.

This chain links TRBV19 with TRBJ2-3, with 9 bases identical to TRBD1. The junction had 6 bases not matched to a gene; V was cut back by 2 bases and J by 3 bases. Germline V gene data show CDR1 as LNHDA and CDR2 as SQIVND (reference sequence). There are 16 residues in the CDR3. The CDR3: CASSIRRGQGTDTQYF. In DNA form, the CDR3 reads TGTGCCAGTAGTATACGCCGGGGACAGGGTACAGATACGCAGTATTTT.

The chain recombines TRBV9 with TRBJ2-1; TRBD1 aligns across 8 bases. The V and J ends lost 0 bases and 7 bases, in that order; junction bases with no gene match: 6. This CDR3 contains 15 residues. Germline lookup yields CDR1 SGDLS and CDR2 YYNGEE. CDR3 amino acids: CASSVVQGVGNEQFF. The DNA for the CDR3 is TGTGCCAGCAGCGTAGTACAGGGGGTGGGTAATGAGCAGTTCTTC.

This clone came up once. The chain recombines TRBV7-9 with TRBJ2-1; TRBD2 matches at 10 bases. The germline gives CDR1 SEHNR, CDR2 FQNEAQ (reference sequence). The CDR3 sequence is 15 residues long. The trim removed 0 bases at V and 10 bases at J, leaving 6 bases unmatched. Here the CDR3 DNA reads TGTGCCAGCAGCTTAGCCCGGCTAGCGGGAGTGGAGCAGTTCTTC. Translated, it gives CASSLARLAGVEQFF.

The gene calls are TRBV10-3 and TRBJ1-2; D gene ambiguous. CDR1 is ENHRY, CDR2 SYGVKD, per germline. V was trimmed by 4 bases and J by 4 bases, leaving 10 bases between them. This CDR3 comprises 13 residues. The CDR3 DNA follows: TGTGCCATCAGTGGTGCACGGACCTATGGCTACACCTTC. Translated: CAISGARTYGYTF.

The chain recombines TRBV29-1 with TRBJ1-1; D is unresolved. Looked up from germline, CDR1 is SQVTM and CDR2 is ANQGSEA. The CDR3 runs 13 residues. Trimming cost V 6 bases and J 5 bases, with 16 bases left between them. In DNA form, the CDR3 reads TGCAGCGTACCAAGAGGAGAGGCAACTGAAGCTTTCTTT. It specifies CSVPRGEATEAFF.

V is TRBV11-3 and J is TRBJ2-7; no definite D call. Trimming cost V 4 bases and J 4 bases, with 5 bases left between them. The CDR3 sequence is 11 residues long. The germline gives CDR1 SGHNT, CDR2 YENEEA. This chain's CDR3 is CASSSLYEQYF. DNA of the CDR3: TGTGCCAGCAGCTCTTTGTACGAGCAGTACTTC.

This chain uses TRBV19 with TRBJ1-2, with D hard to call. V was cut by 7 bases and J by 4 bases, with 10 bases left in between. This CDR3 comprises 12 residues. Germline V gene sequence: CDR1 LNHDA, CDR2 SQIVND (reference sequence). The CDR3 DNA reads TGTGCCAGTAAGATCGGGAGCTATGGCTACACCTTC. Encoded protein: CASKIGSYGYTF.

The chain is built from TRBV6-6 and TRBJ2-7; D is undetermined. Germline CDR1 MNHNY, CDR2 SVGAGI (reference sequence). Trimming removed 2 bases at V and 0 bases at J, with 11 bases between. The CDR3 has 15 amino acids. CDR3 sequence: CASSYELVGSYEQYF. CDR3 DNA sequence: TGTGCCAGCAGTTACGAGCTTGTCGGCTCCTACGAGCAGTACTTC.

The chain recombines TRBV4-1 with TRBJ2-5; 7 bases are a match to TRBD2. The CDR3 consists of 14 residues. Unmatched junction bases numbered 7, after V lost 4 bases and J lost 5 bases. Germline V lookup: CDR1 MGHRA, CDR2 YSYEKL. CDR3 loop: CASSPVEGGETQYF. In DNA, the CDR3 is TGCGCCAGCAGCCCCGTTGAGGGAGGGGAGACCCAGTACTTC.

This clone was picked up one time. The chain recombines TRBV5-1 with TRBJ2-2; D perhaps matches TRBD1 (5 bases). The CDR3 covers 15 residues. Trimming shortened V by 1 base and J by 3 bases, and 10 bases separated the two germline ends. The germline V gene has CDR1 SGHRS and CDR2 YFSETQ. CDR3 nucleotides: TGCGCCAGCAGCTTGCTGGGGCTGGACACCGGGGAGCTGTTTTTT. This translates into CASSLLGLDTGELFF.

The chain carries TRBV29-1 and TRBJ1-5; no firm D call. The CDR3 consists of 11 residues. With 7 bases removed from V and 7 bases from J, the gap between germline ends came to 11 bases. Germline CDR1 reads SQVTM; CDR2 reads ANQGSEA. The CDR3 loop reads CSAGEGQPQHF. In DNA form, the CDR3 reads TGCAGCGCCGGAGAGGGACAGCCCCAGCATTTT.

The V gene is TRBV11-3, the J gene TRBJ2-5; no firm D call. The V gene lost 6 bases and the J gene lost 7 bases, with 15 bases spanning the gap. The CDR3 covers 13 residues. Germline values: CDR1 SGHNT, CDR2 YENEEA. The CDR3 protein is CASSKTVFGTQYF. DNA for the CDR3: TGTGCCAGCAGTAAGACGGTTTTCGGGACCCAGTACTTC.

V and J are TRBV11-2 and TRBJ1-4; D gene uncertain. Germline CDR1 reads SGHAT; CDR2 reads FQNNGV. The ends were cut back, 1 base at V and 3 bases at J, with 15 bases in the middle. The CDR3 consists of 17 residues. The CDR3 DNA reads TGTGCCAGCAGCTTAGTTCCCGGGGAAAGGGCTAATGAAAAACTGTTTTTT. Its protein product is CASSLVPGERANEKLFF.

This chain links TRBV25-1 with TRBJ2-1; D possibly corresponds to TRBD2 (6 bases). V dropped 9 bases and J dropped 4 bases, with 16 bases sitting between them. From germline, CDR1 is MGHDK and CDR2 SYGVNS. The CDR3 contains 14 residues. The CDR3 nucleotides read TGTGCCAGTAACTCCCTCGGGAGTTACAATGAGCAGTTCTTC. Its protein product is CASNSLGSYNEQFF.

The genes are TRBV7-2 and TRBJ2-7; 9 bases are a match to TRBD1. J was trimmed by 4 bases and V by 4 bases; bases with no gene match: 17. CDR3 length: 18 residues. Germline CDR1 SGHTA, CDR2 FQGNSA. The CDR3 region has the DNA TGTGCCAGCAGCTCGCTCAACGGACAGGGGTCCCCCTTTTACGAGCAGTACTTC. Residues: CASSSLNGQGSPFYEQYF.

This clone occurred once. The chain combines TRBV7-8 with TRBJ1-2; D is unclear. Germline lookup yields CDR1 SGHVS and CDR2 FQNEAQ. The V end was cut by 5 bases, the J end by 0 bases, with 10 bases between. This CDR3 contains 14 residues. CDR3 sequence (DNA): TGTGCCAGCAGCCGTCGCTCAGCTAACTATGGCTACACCTTC. Translating gives CASSRRSANYGYTF.

The gene calls are TRBV7-9 and TRBJ2-1; D possibly matches TRBD1 or TRBD2 (5 bases each). The V and J ends lost 5 bases and 6 bases respectively, with 17 bases between them. Germline V lookup: CDR1 SEHNR, CDR2 FQNEAQ (reference sequence). The CDR3 spans 15 residues. CDR3 protein: CASSPRDGPVNEQFF. The CDR3 DNA sequence: TGTGCCAGCAGCCCACGGGACGGGCCGGTCAATGAGCAGTTCTTC.

This chain uses TRBV29-1 with TRBJ2-7; a weak D match, TRBD1 (5 bases). CDR1 SQVTM and CDR2 ANQGSEA come from the germline V gene. V was cut by 4 bases and J by 6 bases, with 13 bases left in between. This CDR3 has 12 amino acids. The CDR3 protein is CSVVGRVTEQYF. CDR3 nucleotide sequence: TGCAGCGTTGTTGGCAGGGTTACCGAGCAGTACTTC.